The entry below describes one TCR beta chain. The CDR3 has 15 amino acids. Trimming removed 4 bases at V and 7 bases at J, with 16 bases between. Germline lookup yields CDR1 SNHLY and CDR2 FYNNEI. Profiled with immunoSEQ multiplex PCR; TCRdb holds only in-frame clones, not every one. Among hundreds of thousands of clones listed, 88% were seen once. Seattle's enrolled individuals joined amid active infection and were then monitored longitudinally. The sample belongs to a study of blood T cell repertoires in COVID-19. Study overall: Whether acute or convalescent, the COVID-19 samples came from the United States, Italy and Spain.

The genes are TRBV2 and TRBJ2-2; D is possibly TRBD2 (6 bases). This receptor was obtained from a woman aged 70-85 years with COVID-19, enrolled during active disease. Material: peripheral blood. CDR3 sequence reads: CASSGPGLTHGELFF. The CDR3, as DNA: TGTGCCAGCAGTGGGCCGGGACTCACCCACGGGGAGCTGTTTTTT.